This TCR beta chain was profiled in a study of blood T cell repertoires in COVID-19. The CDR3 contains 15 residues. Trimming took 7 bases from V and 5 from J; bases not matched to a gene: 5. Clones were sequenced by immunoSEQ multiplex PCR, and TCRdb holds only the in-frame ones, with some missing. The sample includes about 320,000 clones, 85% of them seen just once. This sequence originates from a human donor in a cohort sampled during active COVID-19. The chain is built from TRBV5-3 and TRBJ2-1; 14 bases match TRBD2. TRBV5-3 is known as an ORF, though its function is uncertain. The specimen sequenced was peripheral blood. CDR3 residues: CARGLAGGFNNEQFF. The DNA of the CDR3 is TGTGCCAGAGGACTAGCGGGGGGATTTAACAATGAGCAGTTCTTC.